Sequencing of this T cell receptor beta chain was carried out in a study of CD8+ T cells in alopecia areata. Study as a whole: Tofacitinib therapy took 6 to 18 months; 6 months off drug came after.

The CDR3 totals 15 residues. V was shortened by 3 bases and J by 5 bases, with 11 bases between the two germline ends. Germline V gene data show CDR1 as MGHRA and CDR2 as YSYEKL. The treatment is: oral pan-JAK inhibitor, 5-10 mg twice daily. This clone was picked up a small number of times. It was cDNA, reverse transcribed from extracted RNA, that served as the sequencing template. Measured with immunoSEQ multiplex PCR; TCRdb has only the in-frame clones, and not every one. Seen here are about 190,000 clones, roughly 60% observed once, and the top ten hold just over 1%. The chain links TRBV4-1 to TRBJ1-6, with unresolved D. The TCR originated in a human donor with alopecia areata. This specimen was CD4+ T cells sorted from blood, taken at week 24, from a patient treated with tofacitinib. CDR3 nucleotide sequence: TGCGCCAGCAGCCACTTCGCGAGGGATAATTCACCCCTCCACTTT. Amino acid sequence: CASSHFARDNSPLHF.